Each of the 27 T cell receptor beta chains below was sequenced from the same sample in a study of cytomegalovirus exposure and HLA in healthy donors. Both 60 Vbeta primers and 13 Jbeta primers went into the PCR. Data came from immunoSEQ multiplex PCR; TCRdb stores just in-frame clones and leaves some out. The sample yields some 160,000 clones, more than 75% seen once. Sequenced material: PBMCs. The receptors derive from a man aged 25 to 40 in good health and CMV-seropositive.

The chain uses TRBV27 and TRBJ1-2; 8 bases match TRBD1. Germline CDR1 and CDR2: MNHEY and SMNVEV (reference sequence). The CDR3 has 15 residues. V lost 6 bases, J lost 3 bases, and 9 bases stayed unmatched. CDR3 protein: CASRTQGVPDYGYTF. CDR3 nucleotide sequence: TGTGCCAGCAGGACACAGGGGGTTCCGGACTATGGCTACACCTTC.

J is TRBJ1-1 and V is TRBV19; 8 positions agree with TRBD1. This CDR3 comprises 15 residues. V shed 5 bases and J 5 bases; nucleotides not matched to a gene: 10. The V gene's germline CDR1 is LNHDA and CDR2 SQIVND (reference sequence). The chain's CDR3 is CASSRLDRGGTEAFF. DNA for the CDR3: TGTGCCAGTAGTCGCCTCGACAGGGGTGGAACTGAAGCTTTCTTT. Full variable domain (missing parts from reference TRBV19 and TRBJ1-1): DGGITQSPKYLFRKEGQNVTLSCEQNLNHDAMYWYRQDPGQGLRLIYYSQIVNDFQKGDIAEGYSVSREKKESFPLTVTSAQKNPTAFYLCASSRLDRGGTEAFFGQGTRLTVV.

CDR3: CASSLYRANTGELFF. The DNA of the CDR3 is TGTGCCAGCAGCTTATACAGGGCGAACACCGGGGAGCTGTTTTTT. The rearrangement joins TRBV11-3 to TRBJ2-2, with D perhaps matching TRBD1 (6 bases). Trimming took off 2 bases at V and 0 bases at J, with 7 bases between the two ends. The germline gives CDR1 SGHNT, CDR2 YENEEA. The CDR3 loop spans 15 amino acids.

A word on this clone: Mismatch with germline at one junction end may stem from a read error. The chain has TRBV7-7 and TRBJ2-1; no reliable D call. The CDR3 runs 15 residues. CDR1 is SSHAT and CDR2 is FNYEAQ in the germline V gene (reference sequence). The chain's CDR3 is CASSLGSSSYNEQFF. The CDR3 DNA follows: TGTGCTAGCAGCTTGGGCTCGAGCTCCTACAATGAGCAGTTCTTC.

V is TRBV6-5 and J is TRBJ2-2; D is undetermined. CDR1 is MNHEY and CDR2 is SVGAGI in the germline V gene. V lost 0 bases, J lost 4 bases, and 9 bases lay in between. This CDR3 comprises 15 residues. Here the CDR3 DNA reads TGTGCCAGCAGTTACTCTCCTCCGTTCACCGGGGAGCTGTTTTTT. This codes for CASSYSPPFTGELFF.

The chain has TRBV7-3 and TRBJ1-1, with D perhaps matching TRBD1 (5 bases). Germline V gives CDR1 SGHTA, CDR2 FQGTGA. The CDR3 contains 14 residues. V lost 2 bases to trimming and J lost 5 bases, with 12 bases between them. The CDR3 loop is CASSLAGDGTEAFF. The CDR3 coding sequence is TGTGCCAGCAGCTTAGCGGGGGATGGGACTGAAGCTTTCTTT.

This chain uses TRBV11-3 with TRBJ2-1, with TRBD1 identical over 8 bases. The germline V gene encodes CDR1 SGHNT and CDR2 YENEEA. The CDR3 has 16 residues. The ends lost 5 bases at V and 3 bases at J; junction bases unmatched: 9. The CDR3 spells CASSIRGQGLYNEQFF. The CDR3 coding sequence is TGTGCCAGCAGCATACGTGGACAGGGACTCTACAATGAGCAGTTCTTC.

This clone showed up just once. Different DNA sequences within this sample yield the same CDR3. V and J are TRBV7-8 and TRBJ1-2, with TRBD1 matching 7 bases. J lost 6 bases, V lost 5 bases, and 12 bases had no gene match. The length of the CDR3 is 15 residues. The germline CDR1 and CDR2 sequences are SGHVS and FQNEAQ. The CDR3 reads CASSPKRQGGDGYTF. CDR3 sequence (DNA): TGTGCCAGCAGCCCTAAGAGACAGGGCGGGGATGGCTACACCTTC.

The chain links TRBV4-3 to TRBJ2-1; D is uncertain. CDR3 length: 15 residues. V gave up 4 bases and J gave up 5 bases, with 15 bases separating them. CDR1 is LGHNA and CDR2 is YSLEER in the germline V gene. DNA for the CDR3: TGCGCCAGCAGCCCAGTTGCGGCGCGGAACAATGAGCAGTTCTTC. This encodes CASSPVAARNNEQFF.

The J gene is TRBJ2-3, the V gene TRBV5-6; 10 nucleotides line up with TRBD2. Germline CDR1 and CDR2: SGHDT and YYEEEE. V trimming: 0 bases; J trimming: 5 bases; junction bases outside the gene matches: 6. This CDR3 has 16 amino acids. The CDR3 loop reads CASSLGLAGWGDTQYF. CDR3 bases: TGTGCCAGCAGCTTGGGACTAGCGGGCTGGGGAGATACGCAGTATTTT.

The V gene is TRBV4-3, the J gene TRBJ2-3, with 9 bases matching TRBD2. In germline, CDR1 is LGHNA, CDR2 YSLEER. J gave up 5 bases and V 4 bases, and 16 bases lay outside the gene matches. The CDR3 consists of 18 residues. The CDR3 loop is CASSRREGRPGHQDTQYF. The DNA of the CDR3 is TGCGCCAGCAGCCGGCGGGAGGGAAGACCGGGTCATCAAGATACGCAGTATTTT.

V and J are TRBV19 and TRBJ2-5; D unresolved. Trimming pared 0 bases from V and 6 bases from J, leaving 11 bases between. Germline loops: CDR1 LNHDA, CDR2 SQIVND (reference sequence). The CDR3 spans 14 residues. CDR3 nucleotide sequence: TGTGCCAGTAGTATAGACCACAGTCTTAAGACCCAGTACTTC. Its translation is CASSIDHSLKTQYF. Looking up the rest from reference TRBV19 and TRBJ2-5 gives the full variable domain: DGGITQSPKYLFRKEGQNVTLSCEQNLNHDAMYWYRQDPGQGLRLIYYSQIVNDFQKGDIAEGYSVSREKKESFPLTVTSAQKNPTAFYLCASSIDHSLKTQYFGPGTRLLVL.

V usage is TRBV7-9 and J usage is TRBJ1-4; unclear D gene. V lost 2 bases and J lost 8, with 15 bases in between. From germline, CDR1 is SEHNR and CDR2 FQNEAQ (reference sequence). The CDR3 runs to 15 residues. CDR3 DNA: TGTGCCAGCAGCTTACGCCGGGGAGAAGTAGAAAAACTGTTTTTT. This encodes CASSLRRGEVEKLFF.

The chain joins TRBV18 to TRBJ1-1; 9 nucleotides match TRBD1. The germline V gene encodes CDR1 KGHSH and CDR2 LQKENI. Trimming at V came to 4 bases and at J to 0 bases, leaving 12 bases not matched to a gene. The CDR3 length is 18 residues. As DNA, the CDR3 is TGTGCCAGCTCACAACGAGACTTCCGGGACAGGGTGAACACTGAAGCTTTCTTT. This translates into CASSQRDFRDRVNTEAFF. The variable domain in full, completed from reference TRBV18 and TRBJ1-1, reads NAGVMQNPRHLVRRRGQEARLRCSPMKGHSHVYWYRQLPEEGLKFMVYLQKENIIDESGMPKERFSAEFPKEGPSILRIQQVVRGDSAAYFCASSQRDFRDRVNTEAFFGQGTRLTVV.

This rearrangement joins TRBV6-5 to TRBJ1-3; tentatively, D is TRBD1 (6 bases). Germline CDR1 MNHEY, CDR2 SVGAGI. This CDR3 comprises 13 residues. V was cut by 2 bases and J by 4 bases, with 6 bases left in between. CDR3 sequence reads: CASSYDRGNTIYF. CDR3 nucleotides: TGTGCCAGCAGTTACGACAGGGGAAACACCATATATTTT.

This clone is a singleton in its sample. The chain has TRBV4-3 and TRBJ2-1; a possible D gene is TRBD2 (5 bases). V gave up 1 base and J gave up 4 bases, with 17 bases separating them. The germline CDR1 and CDR2 sequences are LGHNA and YSLEER. CDR3 size: 17 residues. The CDR3 coding sequence is TGCGCCAGCAGCCAAGGCAGAGGGTACCTAGAATACAATGAGCAGTTCTTC. Translated, it gives CASSQGRGYLEYNEQFF.

With respect to this clone: The junction and the germline gene differ at one end; a read error may be behind it. J is TRBJ1-1 and V is TRBV7-9; D is ambiguous. Per the germline V gene, CDR1 is SEHNR and CDR2 is FQNEAQ (reference sequence). The CDR3 has 11 residues. The CDR3 reads CSSSRGTEAFF. CDR3 coding DNA: TGTTCCAGCTCCCGGGGCACTGAAGCTTTCTTT.

The chain is built from TRBV10-2 and TRBJ2-5; TRBD2 might be the D (5 bases). The germline V and J ends were trimmed by 6 bases and 5 bases, with 16 bases remaining between them. The CDR3 has 14 residues. Per the germline V gene, CDR1 is WSHSY and CDR2 is SAAADI. CDR3 coding DNA: TGCGCCAGCAGCGAGGCTTTCTGGAGGGAGACCCAGTACTTC. It yields the protein CASSEAFWRETQYF.

The V and J genes are TRBV7-9 and TRBJ1-1; D is perhaps TRBD1 (6 bases). The germline V and J ends were trimmed by 2 bases and 0 bases, with 10 bases remaining between them. Germline CDR1 is SEHNR and CDR2 is FQNEAQ (reference sequence). The CDR3 extends over 15 amino acids. CDR3 DNA: TGTGCCAGCAGCTTACGACAGGCCATGAACACTGAAGCTTTCTTT. Its protein is CASSLRQAMNTEAFF.

The V gene is TRBV27, the J gene TRBJ2-5; perhaps TRBD2 as D (6 bases). The V end was cut by 1 base, the J end by 3 bases, with 9 bases between. Germline CDR1 MNHEY, CDR2 SMNVEV (reference sequence). There are 14 residues in the CDR3. Written as DNA, the CDR3 is TGTGCCAGCAGTTTATTTGGCGGGGAAGAGACCCAGTACTTC. It yields the protein CASSLFGGEETQYF.

V gene TRBV6-4 combines with J gene TRBJ2-1, with 10 bases fitting TRBD2. The CDR3 runs 17 residues. Germline V gene sequence: CDR1 MRHNA, CDR2 SNTAGT. J was trimmed by 4 bases and V by 0 bases; bases with no gene match: 6. CDR3 sequence (DNA): TGTGCCAGCAGTGACTCGAGGGCTAGCGGGAGTTACAATGAGCAGTTCTTC. Protein: CASSDSRASGSYNEQFF.

Notes on this clone: Germline and junction disagree at one end, which may indicate a read error. V is TRBV7-9 and J is TRBJ1-4; 7 bases fit TRBD1. CDR1 is SEHNR and CDR2 is FQNEAQ in the germline V gene (reference sequence). This CDR3 region has 15 residues. The CDR3 reads CSSSLGTARNEKLFF. The CDR3 region has the DNA TGTTCCAGCAGCTTGGGGACAGCCCGAAATGAAAAACTGTTTTTT.

The V and J genes are TRBV5-1 and TRBJ2-5, with a possible D match to TRBD2 (5 bases). Trimming pared 0 bases from V and 1 base from J, leaving 13 bases between. The CDR3 totals 16 residues. Germline CDR1 is SGHRS and CDR2 is YFSETQ. The CDR3, as DNA: TGCGCCAGCAGCTTGGTTGGGCCCGGGGTCCAAGAGACCCAGTACTTC. The encoded protein is CASSLVGPGVQETQYF. Full variable domain (rest looked up from reference TRBV5-1 and TRBJ2-5): KAGVTQTPRYLIKTRGQQVTLSCSPISGHRSVSWYQQTPGQGLQFLFEYFSETQRNKGNFPGRFSGRQFSNSRSEMNVSTLELGDSALYLCASSLVGPGVQETQYFGPGTRLLVL.

The chain uses TRBV13 and TRBJ2-3; D is possibly TRBD2 (6 bases). CDR1 is PRHDT, CDR2 FYEKMQ, per germline (reference sequence). The V gene lost 5 bases and the J gene lost 6 bases, with 18 bases spanning the gap. The CDR3 spans 15 residues. For the CDR3, the DNA is TGTGCCAGCAGCCGGGACGGAGCGGGTATGGATACGCAGTATTTT. Its protein is CASSRDGAGMDTQYF. The full variable domain, in which reference TRBV13 and TRBJ2-3 provide the parts outside the CDR3, is AAGVIQSPRHLIKEKRETATLKCYPIPRHDTVYWYQQGPGQDPQFLISFYEKMQSDKGSIPDRFSAQQFSDYHSELNMSSLELGDSALYFCASSRDGAGMDTQYFGPGTRLTVL.

V and J are TRBV7-9 and TRBJ2-3; D uncertain. The CDR3 covers 13 residues. The germline CDR1 and CDR2 sequences are SEHNR and FQNEAQ (reference sequence). V lost 3 bases and J lost 4, with 8 bases in between. The CDR3, as DNA: TGTGCCAGCAGCTTCCTCTCCGCAGATACGCAGTATTTT. Its protein is CASSFLSADTQYF.

The rearrangement links TRBV6-1 to TRBJ1-3; 11 bases align to TRBD1. Germline V CDR1 and CDR2: MNHNS, SASEGT. Germline trimming cut 11 bases from V and 2 bases from J; bases unmatched to any gene: 5. This CDR3 contains 14 residues. The DNA of the CDR3 is TGTGCCGGCGGACAGGGGGCGACTGGAAACACCATATATTTT. Protein sequence: CAGGQGATGNTIYF.

The V call is TRBV7-2, the J call TRBJ2-5; D unresolved. V lost 0 bases and J lost 5, with 7 bases in between. There are 13 residues in the CDR3. Germline V CDR1 and CDR2: SGHTA, FQGNSA. CDR3 loop: CASSLASRETQYF. CDR3 sequence (DNA): TGTGCCAGCAGCTTAGCTAGTCGGGAGACCCAGTACTTC.